Following are 16 T cell receptor beta chains from one sample sequenced in a study of blood T cell repertoires in COVID-19. Libraries were prepared by immunoSEQ multiplex PCR; TCRdb keeps only in-frame clonotypes and omits some of them. Among around 190,000 clones listed, about nine tenths were seen once. The source material was peripheral blood. The receptors here all came from a young man with active or convalescent COVID-19.

Note on this clone: Other DNA sequences in this sample translate to the same CDR3. The rearrangement uses TRBV5-6 and TRBJ2-3; no clear D gene. Deletions cut 0 bases from V and 4 bases from J, with 3 bases between. Germline assignment: CDR1 SGHDT and CDR2 YYEEEE. The CDR3 contains 12 residues. DNA of the CDR3: TGTGCCAGCAGCTTGGCATCAGATACGCAGTATTTT. Translation: CASSLASDTQYF.

This chain uses TRBV7-8 with TRBJ2-7; TRBD1 aligns across 9 bases. Germline V CDR1 and CDR2: SGHVS, FQNEAQ. Germline trimming cut 5 bases from V and 3 bases from J; bases unmatched to any gene: 5. This CDR3 has 14 residues. DNA for the CDR3: TGTGCCAGCAGCGCGCCGGGACAGGGCTACGAGCAGTACTTC. Translation gives CASSAPGQGYEQYF.

This clone was detected only a few times. This chain joins TRBV5-6 and TRBJ1-2; D not certain. Trimming pared 0 bases from V and 8 bases from J, leaving 8 bases between. The CDR3 is made up of 12 amino acids. Germline V CDR1 and CDR2: SGHDT, YYEEEE. The CDR3 sequence is CASSLGPEGYTF. CDR3 nucleotide sequence: TGTGCCAGCAGCTTGGGGCCAGAAGGCTACACCTTC. The full variable domain, with the rest looked up from reference TRBV5-6 and TRBJ1-2, is DAGVTQSPTHLIKTRGQQVTLRCSPKSGHDTVSWYQQALGQGPQFIFQYYEEEERQRGNFPDRFSGHQFPNYSSELNVNALLLGDSALYLCASSLGPEGYTFGSGTRLTVV.

This clone was seen only a few times. V usage is TRBV7-2 and J usage is TRBJ1-5; perhaps TRBD1 as D (6 bases). V shed 5 bases and J shed 7 bases, with 9 bases lying between them. Germline CDR1 reads SGHTA; CDR2 reads FQGNSA. The CDR3 is made up of 12 amino acids. CDR3 amino acids: CASSPRGQPQHF. The CDR3 nucleotides are TGTGCCAGCAGCCCGAGGGGGCAGCCCCAGCATTTT.

This rearrangement joins TRBV30 to TRBJ2-7, with 10 bases aligning to TRBD1. CDR3 length: 15 residues. V trimming: 2 bases; J trimming: 7 bases; junction bases outside the gene matches: 11. Germline V gene sequence: CDR1 GTSNPN, CDR2 SVGIG (reference sequence). CDR3 region: CAWSYSGTGVREQYF. Written as DNA, the CDR3 is TGTGCCTGGAGTTACTCCGGGACAGGGGTGCGTGAGCAGTACTTC.

In DNA, the CDR3 is TGTGCCAGCAGTACAGGAAGAGGAAACACCATATATTTT. It translates to CASSTGRGNTIYF. The chain combines TRBV7-2 with TRBJ1-3, with D maybe TRBD1 (5 bases). V was shortened by 6 bases and J by 4 bases, with 10 bases between the two germline ends. The CDR3 consists of 13 residues. Germline CDR1 reads SGHTA; CDR2 reads FQGNSA. Drawing the rest from reference TRBV7-2 and TRBJ1-3, the complete variable domain is GAGVSQSPSNKVTEKGKDVELRCDPISGHTALYWYRQSLGQGLEFLIYFQGNSAPDKSGLPSDRFSAERTGGSVSTLTIQRTQQEDSAVYLCASSTGRGNTIYFGEGSWLTVV.

The CDR3 DNA is TGTGCCAGCGAAGAGGGACAGGTAGAAATTCAGTACTTC. Its protein is CASEEGQVEIQYF. This chain uses TRBV6-5 with TRBJ2-4, with TRBD1 identical over 8 bases. Germline CDR1 and CDR2: MNHEY and SVGAGI. CDR3 length: 13 amino acids. The ends lost 8 bases at V and 10 bases at J; junction bases unmatched: 10.

The chain combines TRBV3-1 (or the pseudogene TRBV3-2) with TRBJ2-7, with a tentative D call TRBD2 (5 bases). Germline loops: CDR1 LGHDT, CDR2 YNNKEL (reference sequence). V was trimmed by 5 bases and J by 2 bases, leaving 16 bases between them. CDR3 size: 15 residues. The CDR3 sequence is CASSAITGNPYEQYF. The CDR3 DNA reads TGTGCCAGCAGCGCGATTACCGGGAATCCCTACGAGCAGTACTTC.

The chain links TRBV6-1 to TRBJ1-1, with D uncertain. With 3 bases removed from V and 3 bases from J, the gap between germline ends came to 17 bases. Looked up from germline, CDR1 is MNHNS and CDR2 is SASEGT. CDR3 length equals 16 residues. CDR3 in amino acids: CASSEAGGRADTEAFF. The DNA of the CDR3 is TGTGCCAGCAGTGAGGCGGGCGGGAGGGCCGACACTGAAGCTTTCTTT.

This clone appeared a few times. The V and J genes are TRBV5-4 and TRBJ2-1; 9 nucleotides line up with TRBD2. The CDR3 loop spans 14 amino acids. Germline CDR1 and CDR2: SGHNT and YYREEE (reference sequence). Trimming took 3 bases from V and 7 from J; bases not matched to a gene: 5. The CDR3 region has the DNA TGTGCCAGCAGCTCTACTAGCGGGCCTAATGAGCAGTTCTTC. Translation gives CASSSTSGPNEQFF.

The chain is built from TRBV19 and TRBJ2-1; 9 nucleotides align to TRBD1. The CDR3 has 17 amino acids. Germline CDR1 reads LNHDA; CDR2 reads SQIVND (reference sequence). V gave up 5 bases and J gave up 7 bases; unmatched junction bases: 15. The CDR3 loop is CASSDHWTGAKRNEQFF. The CDR3 nucleotides are TGTGCCAGTAGTGATCATTGGACAGGGGCTAAGAGGAATGAGCAGTTCTTC.

The rearrangement uses TRBV3-1 (or the pseudogene TRBV3-2) and TRBJ2-2; the D is unclear. The CDR3 consists of 16 residues. The ends were cut back, 0 bases at V and 5 bases at J, with 13 bases in the middle. The germline V gene encodes CDR1 LGHDT and CDR2 YNNKEL (reference sequence). The CDR3 here is CASSQDGRFRTGELFF. In nucleotides, the CDR3 is TGTGCCAGCAGCCAAGATGGGCGCTTCCGTACCGGGGAGCTGTTTTTT.

This sequence joins TRBV7-9 and TRBJ1-2; D gene unclear. Per germline, CDR1 SEHNR and CDR2 FQNEAQ (reference sequence). The CDR3 loop spans 13 amino acids. Trimming pared 5 bases from V and 1 base from J, leaving 8 bases between. CDR3 nucleotide sequence: TGTGCCAGCAGCCCTATGTTTAACTATGGCTACACCTTC. Translating it yields CASSPMFNYGYTF.

V and J are TRBV6-1 and TRBJ2-7; TRBD2 matches 16 bases. The CDR3 extends over 19 amino acids. In germline, CDR1 is MNHNS, CDR2 SASEGT. The V gene end was trimmed by 4 bases and the J gene end by 5 bases; junction bases not matched to a gene: 14. CDR3 in DNA: TGTGCCAGCAGTGGGGGATTGGGACTAGCGGGAGGGGAGTACGACGAGCAGTACTTC. It encodes CASSGGLGLAGGEYDEQYF.

The rearrangement uses TRBV6-2 or TRBV6-3 and TRBJ2-5; 11 bases are a match to TRBD1. The trim removed 2 bases at V and 5 bases at J, leaving 7 bases unmatched. Germline V gene sequence: CDR1 MNHEY, CDR2 SVGEGT. This CDR3 region has 16 residues. The CDR3: CASSYKGQGAGETQYF. DNA for the CDR3: TGTGCCAGCAGTTACAAAGGACAGGGGGCAGGGGAGACCCAGTACTTC.

This chain joins TRBV19 and TRBJ1-6; 9 positions match TRBD1. The ends lost 4 bases at V and 5 bases at J; junction bases unmatched: 3. The CDR3 runs 15 residues. Germline V gene sequence: CDR1 LNHDA, CDR2 SQIVND (reference sequence). CDR3 region: CASSTTGGNNSPLHF. DNA for the CDR3: TGTGCCAGTAGTACGACAGGGGGGAATAATTCACCCCTCCACTTT.